The 20 T cell receptor beta chains listed next were all sequenced from one sample in a study of shared clonotypes between healthy human individuals. Naive CD8 cells comprised CD45RO-negative, CCR7-positively selected cells, excluding terminally differentiated effector memory CD45RA+ cells. The table came from immunoSEQ multiplex PCR; TCRdb's copy has only in-frame clones and leaves some out. The repertoire has millions of clones, about 95% of them found once; the top ten carry about 1.1%. The sample was naive CD8+ T cells sorted from blood. The origin of the receptors is a young man in good health.

This clone came up once. The rearrangement joins TRBV29-1 to TRBJ2-2; D remains unclear. Deletions cut 6 bases from V and 2 bases from J, with 10 bases between. This CDR3 has 13 amino acids. The germline V gene encodes CDR1 SQVTM and CDR2 ANQGSEA. CDR3 region: CSVQDGNTGELFF. The CDR3 nucleotides are TGCAGCGTCCAGGACGGAAACACCGGGGAGCTGTTTTTT.

This sequence joins TRBV6-5 and TRBJ2-2; no firm D call. CDR1 MNHEY and CDR2 SVGAGI come from the germline V gene. The V and J ends lost 8 bases and 2 bases respectively, with 15 bases between them. The CDR3 has 15 amino acids. In DNA, the CDR3 is TGTGCCAGCGGCTTGGTGGGGTTAAACACCGGGGAGCTGTTTTTT. This encodes CASGLVGLNTGELFF.

This sequence joins TRBV5-6 and TRBJ2-7; TRBD1 aligns across 7 bases. Germline V gene sequence: CDR1 SGHDT, CDR2 YYEEEE. This CDR3 region has 14 residues. V was clipped by 7 bases and J by 2 bases; unmatched bases: 9. This CDR3 reads CASAPQGVPYEQYF. The CDR3 nucleotides read TGTGCCAGCGCACCGCAGGGGGTCCCCTACGAGCAGTACTTC.

This rearrangement joins TRBV2 to TRBJ2-7; a possible D gene is TRBD2 (5 bases). Trimming pared 1 base from V and 4 bases from J, leaving 14 bases between. Germline V lookup: CDR1 SNHLY, CDR2 FYNNEI. The CDR3 consists of 15 residues. CDR3 loop: CASSEGGRTGYEQYF. CDR3 coding DNA: TGTGCCAGCAGTGAAGGAGGCAGGACTGGTTACGAGCAGTACTTC.

The rearrangement uses TRBV6-4 and TRBJ2-7; D is ambiguous. Germline V gives CDR1 MRHNA, CDR2 SNTAGT. Deletions cut 6 bases from V and 0 bases from J, with 15 bases between. The CDR3 is made up of 15 amino acids. CDR3 bases: TGTGCCAGCAGCCGGCCCGGGCAGAACTCCTACGAGCAGTACTTC. Translating gives CASSRPGQNSYEQYF.

The chain has TRBV7-9 and TRBJ1-1; D uncertain. The CDR3 spans 14 residues. The germline gives CDR1 SEHNR, CDR2 FQNEAQ (reference sequence). Trimming took off 1 base at V and 5 bases at J, with 11 bases between the two ends. DNA for the CDR3: TGTGCCAGCAGCTTAGGTGTACTGGGAACTGAAGCTTTCTTT. Protein product: CASSLGVLGTEAFF.

The chain employs TRBV4-3 and TRBJ1-1; a possible D gene is TRBD1 (5 bases). There are 15 residues in the CDR3. Germline CDR1 LGHNA, CDR2 YSLEER. The V end lost 1 base, the J end lost 1 base, and 10 bases lay between the germline ends. CDR3 sequence (DNA): TGCGCCAGCAGCCAAGGATCAGGGAAGAACACTGAAGCTTTCTTT. Its protein product is CASSQGSGKNTEAFF.

Details on this clone: This sample also contains other DNA sequences that code for the same CDR3. The rearrangement joins TRBV5-6 to TRBJ2-7, with unresolved D. Trimming cost V 0 bases and J 7 bases, with 8 bases left between them. Germline loops: CDR1 SGHDT, CDR2 YYEEEE. CDR3 length: 12 amino acids. CDR3 amino acids: CASSLGGGEQYF. In nucleotides, the CDR3 is TGTGCCAGCAGCTTGGGTGGTGGAGAGCAGTACTTC.

Regarding this clone: Other DNA sequences in this sample translate to the same CDR3. The rearrangement links TRBV13 to TRBJ1-3; D is undetermined. Germline-derived CDR1 and CDR2 are PRHDT and FYEKMQ (reference sequence). This CDR3 region has 13 residues. V lost 4 bases and J lost 0, with 4 bases in between. The CDR3 region has the DNA TGTGCCAGCAGCTGGGGCTCTGGAAACACCATATATTTT. This codes for CASSWGSGNTIYF.

The chain recombines TRBV7-6 with TRBJ2-7, with D possibly called TRBD1 or TRBD2 (5 bases each). V was cut by 1 base and J by 6 bases, with 16 bases left in between. CDR1 SGHVS and CDR2 FNYEAQ come from the germline V gene. This CDR3 is built from 15 residues. CDR3 sequence reads: CASSLGPGTWSEQYF. The DNA of the CDR3 is TGTGCCAGCAGCTTAGGACCCGGGACCTGGAGCGAGCAGTACTTC.

The gene calls are TRBV29-1 and TRBJ2-5; 14 bases line up with TRBD2. CDR3 length: 16 amino acids. Trimming took 7 bases from V and 6 from J; bases not matched to a gene: 13. The V gene's germline CDR1 is SQVTM and CDR2 ANQGSEA. CDR3 protein: CSATGGLAGEKQTQYF. The CDR3 nucleotides read TGCAGCGCCACAGGGGGACTAGCGGGAGAAAAGCAGACCCAGTACTTC.

The rearrangement links TRBV27 to TRBJ2-1, with a tentative D call TRBD2 (6 bases). V was shortened by 2 bases and J by 2 bases, with 10 bases between the two germline ends. There are 15 residues in the CDR3. Germline CDR1 MNHEY, CDR2 SMNVEV (reference sequence). The DNA for the CDR3 is TGTGCCAGCAGTTTAATGGCGGGAACCTACAATGAGCAGTTCTTC. Protein product: CASSLMAGTYNEQFF.

The chain has TRBV7-9 and TRBJ2-7; 8 bases agree with TRBD2. Germline V CDR1 and CDR2: SEHNR, FQNEAQ (reference sequence). The V and J ends lost 4 bases and 3 bases, in that order; junction bases with no gene match: 5. This CDR3 is 14 amino acids long. This chain's CDR3 is CASSSRGGIYEQYF. The CDR3 DNA sequence: TGTGCCAGCAGCTCTCGCGGGGGGATCTACGAGCAGTACTTC.

This clone was counted once. This chain links TRBV19 with TRBJ2-1; 13 bases fit TRBD2. There are 15 residues in the CDR3. Germline assignment: CDR1 LNHDA and CDR2 SQIVND (reference sequence). V lost 5 bases to trimming and J lost 6 bases; unmatched junction nucleotides: 4. In nucleotides, the CDR3 is TGTGCCAGTAGTCGGACTAGCGGGGGCGGCAATGAGCAGTTCTTC. Translation: CASSRTSGGGNEQFF.

V usage is TRBV2 and J usage is TRBJ1-6; 9 nucleotides align to TRBD1. The CDR3 length is 15 residues. Germline CDR1 SNHLY, CDR2 FYNNEI. V was pared by 4 bases and J by 7 bases, with 5 bases of the junction left unmatched. The CDR3 here is CASSAGTGWNSPLHF. In nucleotides, the CDR3 is TGTGCCAGCAGTGCCGGGACAGGGTGGAATTCACCCCTCCACTTT.

The chain employs TRBV10-1 and TRBJ1-1; 8 bases fit TRBD1. From germline, CDR1 is WNHNN and CDR2 SYGVQD (reference sequence). Losses at the gene ends were 2 bases for V and 2 bases for J; bases not matched to a gene: 7. The CDR3 totals 16 residues. Here the CDR3 DNA reads TGCGCCAGCAGTGAGGGGACAGGCCCGTTCAACACTGAAGCTTTCTTT. Encoded protein: CASSEGTGPFNTEAFF.

The chain couples TRBV4-1 to TRBJ1-4, with TRBD1 identical over 7 bases. V dropped 4 bases and J dropped 6; count of bases not matched to a gene: 8. The length of the CDR3 is 15 residues. Germline CDR1 MGHRA, CDR2 YSYEKL. The DNA of the CDR3 is TGCGCCAGCAGCCTACAGGGGAAGTTGGATGAAAAACTGTTTTTT. It specifies CASSLQGKLDEKLFF.

This sequence joins TRBV5-6 and TRBJ1-3; 7 bases are a match to TRBD1. V shed 5 bases and J 2 bases; nucleotides not matched to a gene: 4. The germline V gene encodes CDR1 SGHDT and CDR2 YYEEEE. This CDR3 is 14 amino acids long. CDR3 amino acids: CASRPTGAGNTIYF. Written as DNA, the CDR3 is TGTGCCAGCAGACCTACAGGGGCTGGAAACACCATATATTTT.

The chain recombines TRBV6-1 with TRBJ2-7; D is possibly TRBD1 (6 bases). Per germline, CDR1 MNHNS and CDR2 SASEGT. Trimming pared 5 bases from V and 5 bases from J, leaving 16 bases between. This CDR3 comprises 14 residues. CDR3 sequence (DNA): TGTGCCAGCAGTCACCGGGACACCTTAGACGAGCAGTACTTC. Translated: CASSHRDTLDEQYF.

Comment on this clone: Other DNA sequences from this sample encode an identical CDR3 as well. The rearrangement joins TRBV7-3 to TRBJ2-5; D possibly corresponds to TRBD2 (6 bases). The CDR3 runs 14 residues. Trimming took off 5 bases at V and 1 base at J, with 11 bases between the two ends. The germline V gene encodes CDR1 SGHTA and CDR2 FQGTGA. CDR3 in DNA: TGTGCCAGCAGCCGTTCCGGGGGCCAAGAGACCCAGTACTTC. The encoded protein is CASSRSGGQETQYF.